This TCR beta chain was documented in a study of blood T cell repertoires in COVID-19. This clone was seen once. There are 14 residues in the CDR3. Germline V CDR1 and CDR2: SGHNT, YYREEE (reference sequence). Trimming cost V 0 bases and J 5 bases, with 11 bases left between them. The table came from immunoSEQ multiplex PCR; TCRdb's copy has only in-frame clones and leaves some out. Altogether about 220,000 clones are present, about 79% being singletons, with the ten largest covering 3% to 3.5%. This receptor was identified in a woman aged 60-70 years who had recovered from COVID-19. Sequenced sample: PBMCs or T cells enriched from blood (not recorded which). The rearrangement uses TRBV5-4 and TRBJ1-2; possible D gene TRBD1, 5 bases. The CDR3 DNA reads as TGTGCCAGCAGCTTGGCCGAAAGGGGATATGGCTACACCTTC. This sequence encodes CASSLAERGYGYTF. The variable domain in full, completed from reference TRBV5-4 and TRBJ1-2, reads ETGVTQSPTHLIKTRGQQVTLRCSSQSGHNTVSWYQQALGQGPQFIFQYYREEENGRGNFPPRFSGLQFPNYSSELNVNALELDDSALYLCASSLAERGYGYTFGSGTRLTVV.